The entry that follows covers one T cell receptor (beta chain) sequence. Its antigen is currently unknown. The sample comes from a study of metastatic and nonmetastatic thyroid tumors. The wider study: For malignant and benign thyroid patients, tumor or nodule tissue and blood were the sources whose repertoires were compared.

Per the study methods: It was from CDR3 differences across clinicopathological groups that a distant-metastasis classifier for papillary thyroid cancer was built. MiXCR reprocessed the PCR reads for TCRdb. The V and J calls, along with clone size, are taken from TCRdb and not from the paper's own processing. The table records around 30,000 clones, 11% of them present only once. Until they underwent thyroid surgery, no patient had received any treatment. Study observations and caveats: Significantly higher TCR beta diversity was reportedly seen in malignant thyroid tumors than benign nodules, in blood and tumor.

CDR3 size: 17 residues. CDR1 SGHAT and CDR2 FQDESV come from the germline V gene (reference sequence). The junction had 11 bases not matched to a gene; V was cut back by 5 bases and J by 4 bases. This clonotype was sampled from a female donor with papillary thyroid cancer or a benign thyroid nodule (not recorded which). Some clones in this sample may be carry-over from other donors' samples. Sequenced material: blood. This chain uses TRBV11-1 with TRBJ2-2, with 9 bases aligning to TRBD1. The chain's CDR3 is CASSPSTGGSVTGELFF. The CDR3 DNA is TGTGCCAGCAGCCCGTCGACAGGGGGTTCCGTCACCGGGGAGCTGTTTTTT.